Below, 6 T cell receptor beta chains from the same sample are listed, as sequenced in a study of T cell responses to AZD1222 COVID-19 vaccine. Assay used: immunoSEQ multiplex PCR; TCRdb lists only in-frame clones, some missing. The sample has 150,000 to 200,000 clones, about 92% seen once. Specimen: peripheral blood, collected 28 days after the second AZD1222 dose. The source is an adult who received the AZD1222 COVID-19 vaccine.

The chain links TRBV18 to TRBJ2-2; the D call may be TRBD1 or TRBD2 (5 bases each). Trimming pared 4 bases from V and 6 bases from J, leaving 9 bases between. This CDR3 contains 13 residues. CDR1 is KGHSH and CDR2 is LQKENI in the germline V gene. The chain's CDR3 is CASSQGESGELFF. CDR3 nucleotide sequence: TGTGCCAGCTCACAAGGGGAGTCCGGGGAGCTGTTTTTT.

CDR3 region: CASSNRAEGNTIYF. CDR3 in DNA: TGTGCCAGCAGTAACAGGGCTGAGGGAAACACCATATATTTT. J is TRBJ1-3 and V is TRBV6-6, with D perhaps TRBD1 (6 bases). Deletions cut 5 bases from V and 4 bases from J, with 12 bases between. The CDR3 is 14 amino acids. Germline V gene sequence: CDR1 MNHNY, CDR2 SVGAGI (reference sequence).

In this sample, this clone turned up a few times. The CDR3 sequence: CASSLGQGDTGELFF. The CDR3 nucleotides read TGCGCCAGCAGCTTGGGACAGGGGGACACCGGGGAGCTGTTTTTT. The V call is TRBV5-1, the J call TRBJ2-2; the match to TRBD1 covers 9 bases. This CDR3 has 15 amino acids. Germline loops: CDR1 SGHRS, CDR2 YFSETQ. Trimming removed 0 bases from V and 3 bases from J; junction bases left unmatched: 0.

V and J are TRBV2 and TRBJ1-2, with D unresolved. Germline V CDR1 and CDR2: SNHLY, FYNNEI. V shed 2 bases and J shed 5 bases, with 24 bases lying between them. The CDR3 spans 18 residues. The CDR3 sequence is CASSERSYFSAVRYGYTF. CDR3 sequence (DNA): TGTGCCAGCAGTGAACGGTCTTACTTCTCGGCGGTCCGGTATGGCTACACCTTC.

The gene calls are TRBV18 and TRBJ2-1; either TRBD1 or TRBD2 may fit D (5 bases each). Trimming took 2 bases from V and 0 from J, leaving 14 bases between them. CDR1 is KGHSH and CDR2 is LQKENI in the germline V gene. The CDR3 spans 17 residues. The CDR3, as DNA: TGTGCCAGCTCACCAAACCTGGGGACGGTCTCCTACAATGAGCAGTTCTTC. Protein product: CASSPNLGTVSYNEQFF.

V is TRBV19 and J is TRBJ1-1; 8 bases fit TRBD1. Germline V lookup: CDR1 LNHDA, CDR2 SQIVND (reference sequence). J was trimmed by 2 bases and V by 6 bases; bases with no gene match: 2. This CDR3 has 13 amino acids. The CDR3 DNA reads as TGTGCCAGTAGAGGACAGGGAAACACTGAAGCTTTCTTT. It codes for CASRGQGNTEAFF. Together with reference TRBV19 and TRBJ1-1, the CDR3 gives the full variable domain: DGGITQSPKYLFRKEGQNVTLSCEQNLNHDAMYWYRQDPGQGLRLIYYSQIVNDFQKGDIAEGYSVSREKKESFPLTVTSAQKNPTAFYLCASRGQGNTEAFFGQGTRLTVV.